This T cell receptor beta chain is drawn from a study of T-cell memory formation after mild COVID-19 (dated by TCRdb to the early 2020s). For the study in its entirety: TCR sequence clusters from the two donors were largely donor specific. Longitudinal TCRalpha and TCRbeta repertoire sequencing tracked T-cell clones expanding and contracting after mild COVID-19 in two donors. Two young, previously healthy adult volunteers made up the cohort, one male and one female. Overall study results and their limits: Some responding clones were found in pre-infection memory, which suggests that pre-existing cross-reactive memory T cells took part in the SARS-CoV-2 response. Contracting CD4+ clones were located mainly in the CM and EM memory subsets, whereas CD8+ clones were found to be enriched in EMRA. Clones that contracted from day 15 to 85 showed balanced CD4/CD8 phenotypes, whereas a second wave of clones that expanded from day 15 to 37 leaned towards CD4+. Only a couple of mild cases were covered in the study, and larger cohorts including severe cases with pre-infection samples were considered necessary. Whether the second-wave clones peaking on day 37 were SARS-CoV-2 specific was not confirmed.

The CDR3 holds 12 amino acids from the cysteine to the phenylalanine. Only the CDR3 DNA is retained, 36 bases long and in frame from the first base. The trim is 3 bases for V and 9 bases for J, with a gap of 12 bases between the germline ends. This clonotype occurred many times. Its antigen is unknown. No base quality values were provided; no much bigger clone lies one nucleotide off. TCRdb shows the sequencer as Illumina NovaSeq 6000. cDNA libraries for TCRalpha and TCRbeta were prepared by 5'RACE using constant-segment primers, with sample barcodes and unique molecular identifiers added. RNA was extracted from every sample with Trizol reagent. The libraries were amplified in two PCR steps, and the second step added a second sample barcode and Illumina TruSeq adapters. Libraries were sequenced on an Illumina NovaSeq with 2 x 150 bp paired-end reads. Concerning the study's data processing: Reads were demultiplexed and collapsed into UMI-guided consensus sequences with migec v1.2.7. With mixcr v2.1.11, UMI consensuses were aligned to TRA and TRB V and J templates and assembled into clonotypes. Expanded or contracted clonotypes were those called significant by both edgeR and NoisET, with noise models trained on biological replicates. For edgeR calls, the cutoffs were a false discovery rate-adjusted p below 0.01 and a log2 fold-change threshold of 1. As an exploratory analysis of dynamics, PCA with hierarchical clustering was applied to max-normalized trajectories of the 1000 most abundant clonotypes. The CD4 or CD8 phenotype of responding clones was assigned using the separately sequenced CD4+ and CD8+ repertoires. TCRdb ran its own pipeline on the public reads, namely fastp trimming at Q25 and MiXCR clone calling, and kept in-frame beta chains. Merged by CDR3 protein, the rows form single entries marked with the most common genes and DNA. TCRdb, not the authors, supplied the V and J calls. The sample records fewer than 500,000 distinct CDR3 sequences, nearly 25% of which are singletons. The ten largest clonotypes hold under 15% of the sample.

PBMCs were isolated by Ficoll-Paque density gradient centrifugation. This TCR was sampled from an adult woman who had mild COVID-19 (a few samples of this study predate the infection). The sample titles of this study are shuffled in the database, so cell type and time point are left out; the donor was told from shared clones. The sequence joins TRBV12-3 or TRBV12-4 to TRBJ2-7, with the D segment identity uncertain. What was sequenced was PBMCs or a T cell subset sorted from them (not recorded which). This receptor has the CDR3 CASSLLWTGQYF. The DNA reads TGTGCCAGCAGTTTGCTGTGGACGGGGCAGTACTTC.